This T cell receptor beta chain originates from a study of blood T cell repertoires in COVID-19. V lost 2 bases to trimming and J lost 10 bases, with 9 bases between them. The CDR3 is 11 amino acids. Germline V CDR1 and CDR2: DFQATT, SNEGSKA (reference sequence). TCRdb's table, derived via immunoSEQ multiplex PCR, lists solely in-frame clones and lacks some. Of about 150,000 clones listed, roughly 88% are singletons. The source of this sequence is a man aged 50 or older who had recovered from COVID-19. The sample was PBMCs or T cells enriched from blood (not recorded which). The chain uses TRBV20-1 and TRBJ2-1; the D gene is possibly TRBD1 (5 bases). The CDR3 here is CSARNRPEQFF. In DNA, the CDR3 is TGCAGTGCTAGAAACAGGCCCGAGCAGTTCTTC.